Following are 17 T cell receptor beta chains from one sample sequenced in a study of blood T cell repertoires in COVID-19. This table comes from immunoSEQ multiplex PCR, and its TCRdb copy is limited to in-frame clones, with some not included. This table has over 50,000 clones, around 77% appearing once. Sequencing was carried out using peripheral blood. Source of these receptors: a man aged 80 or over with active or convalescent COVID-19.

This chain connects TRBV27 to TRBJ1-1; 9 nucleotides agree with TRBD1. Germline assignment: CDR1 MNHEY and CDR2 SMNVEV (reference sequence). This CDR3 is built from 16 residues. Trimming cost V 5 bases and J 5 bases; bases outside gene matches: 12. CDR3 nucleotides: TGTGCCAGCAGTACCGGGACAGGGAAGAGGGAAACTGAAGCTTTCTTT. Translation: CASSTGTGKRETEAFF.

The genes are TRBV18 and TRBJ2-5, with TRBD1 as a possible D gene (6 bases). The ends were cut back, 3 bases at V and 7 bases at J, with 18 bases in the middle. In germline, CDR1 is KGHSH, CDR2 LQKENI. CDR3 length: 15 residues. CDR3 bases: TGTGCCAGCTCACCCTTGGACAGTTCGACGGGGACCCAGTACTTC. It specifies CASSPLDSSTGTQYF.

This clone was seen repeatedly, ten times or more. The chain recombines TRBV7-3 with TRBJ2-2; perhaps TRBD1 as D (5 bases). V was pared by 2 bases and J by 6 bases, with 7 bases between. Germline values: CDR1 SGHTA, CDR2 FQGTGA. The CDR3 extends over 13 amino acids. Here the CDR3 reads CASSLSGSGELFF. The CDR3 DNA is TGTGCCAGCAGCTTATCAGGGTCCGGGGAGCTGTTTTTT.

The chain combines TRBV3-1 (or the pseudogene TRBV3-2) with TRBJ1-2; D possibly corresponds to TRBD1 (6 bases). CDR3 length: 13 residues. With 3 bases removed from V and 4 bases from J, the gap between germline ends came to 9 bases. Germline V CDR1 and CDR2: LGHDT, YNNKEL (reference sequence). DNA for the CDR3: TGTGCCAGCAGCCAGGGGGCTGGCTATGGCTACACCTTC. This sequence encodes CASSQGAGYGYTF.

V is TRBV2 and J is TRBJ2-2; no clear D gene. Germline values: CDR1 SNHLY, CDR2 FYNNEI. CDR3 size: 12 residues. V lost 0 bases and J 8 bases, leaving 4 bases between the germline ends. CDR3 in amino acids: CASSEALGELFF. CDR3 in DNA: TGTGCCAGCAGTGAAGCTCTGGGGGAGCTGTTTTTT.

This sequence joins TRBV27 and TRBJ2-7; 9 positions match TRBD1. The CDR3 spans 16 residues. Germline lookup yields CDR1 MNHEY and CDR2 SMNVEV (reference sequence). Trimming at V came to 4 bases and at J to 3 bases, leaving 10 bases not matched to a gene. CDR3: CASSSTWTGVNYEQYF. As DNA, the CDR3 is TGTGCCAGCAGTTCTACCTGGACAGGGGTCAACTACGAGCAGTACTTC.

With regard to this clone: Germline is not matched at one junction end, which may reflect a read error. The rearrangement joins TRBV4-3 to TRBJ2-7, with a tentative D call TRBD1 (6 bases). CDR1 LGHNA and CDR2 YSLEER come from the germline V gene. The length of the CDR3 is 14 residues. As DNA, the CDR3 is TGCGCCAGCAGTCAAGAGGCAGGGGCCTACGAGCAGTACTTC. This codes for CASSQEAGAYEQYF.

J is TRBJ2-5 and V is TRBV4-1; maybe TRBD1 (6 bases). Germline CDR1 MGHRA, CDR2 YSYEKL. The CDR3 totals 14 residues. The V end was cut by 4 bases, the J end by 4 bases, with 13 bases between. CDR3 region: CASSPQGQLETQYF. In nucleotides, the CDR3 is TGCGCCAGCAGCCCCCAAGGACAGTTAGAGACCCAGTACTTC.

The CDR3 here is CSVVRTLETQYF. The CDR3 coding sequence is TGCAGCGTTGTCCGGACTCTAGAGACCCAGTACTTC. The rearrangement links TRBV29-1 to TRBJ2-5; maybe TRBD2 (5 bases). Germline loops: CDR1 SQVTM, CDR2 ANQGSEA. Trimming stripped 4 bases from V and 4 bases from J, with 10 bases between. The CDR3 runs 12 residues.

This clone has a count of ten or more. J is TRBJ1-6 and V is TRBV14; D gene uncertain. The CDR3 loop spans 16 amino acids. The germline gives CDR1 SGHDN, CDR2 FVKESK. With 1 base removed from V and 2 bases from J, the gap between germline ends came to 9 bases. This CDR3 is CASSQVGSTYNSPLHF. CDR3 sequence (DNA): TGTGCCAGCAGCCAAGTGGGGAGTACCTATAATTCACCCCTCCACTTT.

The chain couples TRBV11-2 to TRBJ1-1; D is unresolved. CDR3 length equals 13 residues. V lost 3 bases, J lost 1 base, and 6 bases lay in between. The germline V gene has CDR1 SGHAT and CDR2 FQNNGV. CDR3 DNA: TGTGCCAGCAGCTTGATTAGGAACACTGAAGCTTTCTTT. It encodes CASSLIRNTEAFF.

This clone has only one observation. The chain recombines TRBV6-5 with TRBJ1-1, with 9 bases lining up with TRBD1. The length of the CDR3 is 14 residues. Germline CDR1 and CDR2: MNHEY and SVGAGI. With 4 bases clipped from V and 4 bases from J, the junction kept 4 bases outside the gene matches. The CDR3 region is CASSSLQGATEAFF. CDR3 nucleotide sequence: TGTGCCAGCAGTTCGCTACAGGGGGCCACTGAAGCTTTCTTT.

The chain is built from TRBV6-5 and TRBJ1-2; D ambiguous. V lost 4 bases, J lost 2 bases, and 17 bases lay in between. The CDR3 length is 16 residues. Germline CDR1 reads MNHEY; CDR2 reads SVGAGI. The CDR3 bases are TGTGCCAGCAGTTCCCTTTGGGAGGGCGTAAACTATGGCTACACCTTC. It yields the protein CASSSLWEGVNYGYTF.

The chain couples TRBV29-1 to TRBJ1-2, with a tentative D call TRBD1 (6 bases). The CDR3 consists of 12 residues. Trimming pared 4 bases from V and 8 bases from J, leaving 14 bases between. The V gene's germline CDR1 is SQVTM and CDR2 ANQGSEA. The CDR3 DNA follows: TGCAGCGTTGTTCGGACAGCAGGGGGCTACACCTTC. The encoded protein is CSVVRTAGGYTF.

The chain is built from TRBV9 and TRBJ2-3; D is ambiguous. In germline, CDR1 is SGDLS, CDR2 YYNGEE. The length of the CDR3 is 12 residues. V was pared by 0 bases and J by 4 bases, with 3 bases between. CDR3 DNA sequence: TGTGCCAGCAGCGTAGGGCCAGATACGCAGTATTTT. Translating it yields CASSVGPDTQYF.

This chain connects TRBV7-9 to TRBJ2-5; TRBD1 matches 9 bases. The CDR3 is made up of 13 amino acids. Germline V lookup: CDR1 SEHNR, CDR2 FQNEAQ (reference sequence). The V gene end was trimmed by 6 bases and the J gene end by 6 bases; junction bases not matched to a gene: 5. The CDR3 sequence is CASRLTGGQTQYF. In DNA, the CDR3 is TGTGCCAGCAGACTCACAGGGGGCCAGACCCAGTACTTC.

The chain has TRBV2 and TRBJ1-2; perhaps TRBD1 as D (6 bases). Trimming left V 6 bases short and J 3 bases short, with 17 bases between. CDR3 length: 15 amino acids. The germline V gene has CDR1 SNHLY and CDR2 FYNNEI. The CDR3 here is CASSQDRTADYGYTF. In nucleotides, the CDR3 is TGTGCCAGCAGCCAAGACAGGACAGCGGACTATGGCTACACCTTC.